Given below is one T cell receptor (beta chain) in context. TCRdb's table, derived via immunoSEQ multiplex PCR, lists solely in-frame clones and lacks some. The sample has roughly 16,000 clones, more than 85% seen once. These data are taken from a study of T cell repertoires in ileal Crohn's disease. Germline CDR1 SGHRS, CDR2 YFSETQ. This CDR3 spans 15 amino acids. Germline trimming cut 4 bases from V and 0 bases from J; bases unmatched to any gene: 6. The specimen was ileal tissue. The TCR sequence derives from an adult with Crohn's disease. This chain links TRBV5-1 with TRBJ2-5; 7 bases fit TRBD1. The CDR3 nucleotides are TGCGCCAGCAGCCCTTCGACAGGGCACCAAGAGACCCAGTACTTC. This translates into CASSPSTGHQETQYF.